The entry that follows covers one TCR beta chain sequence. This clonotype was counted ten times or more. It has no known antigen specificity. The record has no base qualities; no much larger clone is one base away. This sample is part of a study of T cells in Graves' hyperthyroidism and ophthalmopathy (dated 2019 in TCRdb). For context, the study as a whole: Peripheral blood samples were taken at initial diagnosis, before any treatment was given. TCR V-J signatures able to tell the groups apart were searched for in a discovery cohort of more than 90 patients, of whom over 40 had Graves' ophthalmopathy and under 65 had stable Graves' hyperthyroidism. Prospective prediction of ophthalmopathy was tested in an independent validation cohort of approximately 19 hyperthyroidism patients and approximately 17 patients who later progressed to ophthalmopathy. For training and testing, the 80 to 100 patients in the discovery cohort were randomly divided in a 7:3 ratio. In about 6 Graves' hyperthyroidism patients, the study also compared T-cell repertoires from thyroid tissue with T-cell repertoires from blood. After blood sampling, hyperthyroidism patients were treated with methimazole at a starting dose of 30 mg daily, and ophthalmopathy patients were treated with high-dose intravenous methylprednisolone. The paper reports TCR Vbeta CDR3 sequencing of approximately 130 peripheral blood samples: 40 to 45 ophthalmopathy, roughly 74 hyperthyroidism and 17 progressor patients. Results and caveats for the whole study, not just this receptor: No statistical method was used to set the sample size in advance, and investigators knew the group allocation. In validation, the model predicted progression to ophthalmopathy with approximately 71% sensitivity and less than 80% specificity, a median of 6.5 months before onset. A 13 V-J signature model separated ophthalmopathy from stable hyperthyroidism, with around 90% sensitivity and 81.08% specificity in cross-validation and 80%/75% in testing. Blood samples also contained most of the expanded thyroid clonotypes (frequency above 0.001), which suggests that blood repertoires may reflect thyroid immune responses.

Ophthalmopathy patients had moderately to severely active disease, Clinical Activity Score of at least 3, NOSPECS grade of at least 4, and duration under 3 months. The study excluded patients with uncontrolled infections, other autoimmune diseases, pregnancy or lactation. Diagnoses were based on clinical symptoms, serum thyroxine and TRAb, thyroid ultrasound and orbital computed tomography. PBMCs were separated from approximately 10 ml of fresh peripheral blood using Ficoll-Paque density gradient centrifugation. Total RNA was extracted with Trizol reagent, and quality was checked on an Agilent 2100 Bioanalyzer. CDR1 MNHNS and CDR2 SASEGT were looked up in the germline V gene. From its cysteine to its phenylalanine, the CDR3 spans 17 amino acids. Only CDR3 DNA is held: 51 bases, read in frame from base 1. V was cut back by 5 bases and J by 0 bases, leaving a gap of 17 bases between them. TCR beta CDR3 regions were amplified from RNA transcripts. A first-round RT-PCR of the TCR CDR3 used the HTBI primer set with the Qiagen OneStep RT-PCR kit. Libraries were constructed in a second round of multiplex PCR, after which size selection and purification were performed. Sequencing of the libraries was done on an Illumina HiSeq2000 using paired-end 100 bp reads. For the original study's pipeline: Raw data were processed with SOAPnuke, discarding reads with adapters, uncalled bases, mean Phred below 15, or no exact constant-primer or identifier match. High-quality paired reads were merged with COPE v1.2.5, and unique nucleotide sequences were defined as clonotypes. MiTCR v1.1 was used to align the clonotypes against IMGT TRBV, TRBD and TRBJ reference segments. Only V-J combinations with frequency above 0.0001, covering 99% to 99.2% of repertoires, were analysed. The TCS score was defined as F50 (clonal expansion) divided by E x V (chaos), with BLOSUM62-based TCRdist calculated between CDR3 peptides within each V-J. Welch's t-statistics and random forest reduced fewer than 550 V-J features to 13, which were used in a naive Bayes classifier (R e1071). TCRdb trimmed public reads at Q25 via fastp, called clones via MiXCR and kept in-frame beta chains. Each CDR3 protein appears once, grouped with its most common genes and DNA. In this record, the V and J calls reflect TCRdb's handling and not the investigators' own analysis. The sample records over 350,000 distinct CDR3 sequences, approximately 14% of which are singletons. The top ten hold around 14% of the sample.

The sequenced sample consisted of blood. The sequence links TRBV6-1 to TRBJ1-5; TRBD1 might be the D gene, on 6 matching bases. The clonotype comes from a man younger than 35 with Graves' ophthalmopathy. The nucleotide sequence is TGTGCCAGCAGTCTTCAGGGGTCCCCCTCTAGCAATCAGCCCCAGCATTTT. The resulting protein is CASSLQGSPSSNQPQHF.